The 9 T cell receptor beta chains below all came from one sample that was sequenced in a study of OX40 agonist ivuxolimab in advanced cancers. Profiled with immunoSEQ multiplex PCR; TCRdb holds only in-frame clones, not every one. Of about 70,000 clones in the sample, approximately 86% were seen once. The sequencing used CD4+ or CD8+ T cells sorted from blood, collected in a trial of the OX40 agonist ivuxolimab. The receptors shown here come from an adult with an advanced solid tumor such as melanoma, head and neck, liver or kidney cancer.

CDR3 protein: CASSSSTSGGFYNEQFF. In DNA form, the CDR3 reads TGTGCCAGCTCATCTTCGACTAGCGGGGGATTTTACAATGAGCAGTTCTTC. The genes are TRBV18 and TRBJ2-1; TRBD2 matches at 12 bases. CDR1 is KGHSH, CDR2 LQKENI, per germline. The V segment lost 5 bases and the J segment 4 bases; nucleotides outside the gene matches: 9. The CDR3 has 17 residues.

V is TRBV7-2 and J is TRBJ1-1; unclear D gene. Germline loops: CDR1 SGHTA, CDR2 FQGNSA. CDR3 length equals 12 residues. V was shortened by 1 base and J by 7 bases, with 7 bases between the two germline ends. The CDR3 loop reads CASSLGQIEAFF. As DNA, the CDR3 is TGTGCCAGCAGCTTAGGTCAGATTGAAGCTTTCTTT.

The chain combines TRBV5-1 with TRBJ1-1, with D perhaps matching TRBD1 (5 bases). Trimming took 0 bases from V and 7 from J, leaving 13 bases between them. This CDR3 contains 14 residues. CDR1 and CDR2 from the germline V gene are SGHRS and YFSETQ. CDR3 sequence: CASSLVGRGIEAFF. The CDR3 DNA follows: TGCGCCAGCAGCTTGGTGGGGCGGGGAATTGAAGCTTTCTTT.

In this sample, this clone turned up a few times. The DNA for the CDR3 is TGTGCCAGCAGCCCTCGCGGACAGGGGGCTTTCGAGCAGTACTTC. This translates into CASSPRGQGAFEQYF. The chain uses TRBV7-9 and TRBJ2-7, with TRBD1 identical over 11 bases. The V and J ends lost 5 bases and 6 bases, in that order; junction bases with no gene match: 9. This CDR3 has 15 amino acids. Germline lookup yields CDR1 SEHNR and CDR2 FQNEAQ (reference sequence).

The sample holds a few counts of this clone. The chain is built from TRBV30 and TRBJ1-6; D might be TRBD1 (5 bases). The germline V and J ends were trimmed by 2 bases and 10 bases, with 15 bases remaining between them. Germline CDR1 and CDR2: GTSNPN and SVGIG (reference sequence). The CDR3 contains 14 residues. The CDR3 DNA sequence: TGTGCCTGGAGTTCCCAGGGTGATTTCTCACCCCTCCACTTT. Protein: CAWSSQGDFSPLHF. Full variable domain (missing parts from reference TRBV30 and TRBJ1-6): SQTIHQWPATLVQPVGSPLSLECTVEGTSNPNLYWYRQAAGRGLQLLFYSVGIGQISSEVPQNLSASRPQDRQFILSSKKLLLSDSGFYLCAWSSQGDFSPLHFGNGTRLTVT.

The chain combines TRBV6-5 with TRBJ2-5; D possibly matches TRBD1 or TRBD2 (5 bases each). The germline V and J ends were trimmed by 1 base and 5 bases, with 11 bases remaining between them. The CDR3 is 14 residues long. CDR1 is MNHEY, CDR2 SVGAGI, per germline. In DNA, the CDR3 is TGTGCCAGCAGTTACTTCGCAGGGACCGAGACCCAGTACTTC. Translated: CASSYFAGTETQYF.

The rearrangement joins TRBV15 to TRBJ1-2; 8 bases line up with TRBD1. This CDR3 has 14 residues. The trim removed 4 bases at V and 4 bases at J, leaving 5 bases unmatched. Germline V gene lookup returns CDR1 LNHNV and CDR2 YYDKDF (reference sequence). The CDR3 DNA reads TGTGCCACCAGCAAGACAGGGGCGGGCTATGGCTACACCTTC. This gives the protein CATSKTGAGYGYTF. The full variable domain, in which reference TRBV15 and TRBJ1-2 provide the parts outside the CDR3, is DAMVIQNPRYQVTQFGKPVTLSCSQTLNHNVMYWYQQKSSQAPKLLFHYYDKDFNNEADTPDNFQSRRPNTSFCFLDIRSPGLGDTAMYLCATSKTGAGYGYTFGSGTRLTVV.

The chain links TRBV6-5 to TRBJ2-4; D possibly corresponds to TRBD2 (8 bases). The V and J ends lost 5 bases and 8 bases respectively, with 16 bases between them. Germline lookup yields CDR1 MNHEY and CDR2 SVGAGI. The CDR3 has 14 residues. CDR3 nucleotides: TGTGCCAGCAGTCTTAGCGGGACAGAGGACATTCAGTACTTC. Its translation is CASSLSGTEDIQYF.

The J gene is TRBJ2-3, the V gene TRBV7-9; 12 bases map to TRBD2. There are 16 residues in the CDR3. V was clipped by 3 bases and J by 5 bases; unmatched bases: 6. Per the germline V gene, CDR1 is SEHNR and CDR2 is FQNEAQ (reference sequence). As DNA, the CDR3 is TGTGCCAGCAGCTTTCTAGCGGGGGGGCCTAAAGATACGCAGTATTTT. It encodes CASSFLAGGPKDTQYF.